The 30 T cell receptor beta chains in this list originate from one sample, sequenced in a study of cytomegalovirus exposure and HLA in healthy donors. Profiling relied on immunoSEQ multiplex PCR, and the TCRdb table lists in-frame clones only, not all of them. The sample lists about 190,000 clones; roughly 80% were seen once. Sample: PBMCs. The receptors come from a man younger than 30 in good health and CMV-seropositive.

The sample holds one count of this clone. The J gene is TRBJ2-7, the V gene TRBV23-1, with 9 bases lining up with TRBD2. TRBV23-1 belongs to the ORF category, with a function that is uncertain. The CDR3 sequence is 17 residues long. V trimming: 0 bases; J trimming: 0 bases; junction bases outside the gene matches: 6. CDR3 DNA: TGCGCCAGCAGTCAATCCACGCCAGCGGGAGGCTCCTACGAGCAGTACTTC. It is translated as CASSQSTPAGGSYEQYF.

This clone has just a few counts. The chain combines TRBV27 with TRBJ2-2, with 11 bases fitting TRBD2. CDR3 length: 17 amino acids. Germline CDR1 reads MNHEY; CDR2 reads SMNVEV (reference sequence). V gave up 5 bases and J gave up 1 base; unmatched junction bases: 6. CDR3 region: CASSPDLAGGNTGELFF. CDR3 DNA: TGTGCCAGCAGTCCCGATCTAGCGGGAGGGAACACCGGGGAGCTGTTTTTT.

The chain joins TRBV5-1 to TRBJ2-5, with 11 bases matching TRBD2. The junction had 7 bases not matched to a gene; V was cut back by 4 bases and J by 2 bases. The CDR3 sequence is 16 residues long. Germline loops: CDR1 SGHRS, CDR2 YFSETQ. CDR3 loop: CASSLTGTSGQETQYF. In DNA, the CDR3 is TGCGCCAGCAGCCTAACCGGGACTAGCGGACAAGAGACCCAGTACTTC.

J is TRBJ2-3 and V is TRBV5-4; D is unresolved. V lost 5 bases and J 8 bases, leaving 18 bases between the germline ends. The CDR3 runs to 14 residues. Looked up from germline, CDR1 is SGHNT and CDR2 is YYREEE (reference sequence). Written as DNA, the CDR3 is TGTGCCAGCAGGTACCGCGGCGGTACGGGTACGCAGTATTTT. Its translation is CASRYRGGTGTQYF.

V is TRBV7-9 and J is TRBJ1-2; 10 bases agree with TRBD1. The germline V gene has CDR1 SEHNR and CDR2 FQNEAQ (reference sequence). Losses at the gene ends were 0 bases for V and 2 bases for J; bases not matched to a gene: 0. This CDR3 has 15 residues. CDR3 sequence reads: CASSLAGQGNYGYTF. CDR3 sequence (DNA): TGTGCCAGCAGCTTAGCGGGACAGGGGAACTATGGCTACACCTTC.

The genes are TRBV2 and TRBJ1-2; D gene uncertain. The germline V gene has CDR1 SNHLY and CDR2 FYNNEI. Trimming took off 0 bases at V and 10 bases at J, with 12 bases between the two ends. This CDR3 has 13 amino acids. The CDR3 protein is CASSEAWREDYTF. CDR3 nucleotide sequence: TGTGCCAGCAGTGAAGCGTGGCGGGAGGACTACACCTTC.

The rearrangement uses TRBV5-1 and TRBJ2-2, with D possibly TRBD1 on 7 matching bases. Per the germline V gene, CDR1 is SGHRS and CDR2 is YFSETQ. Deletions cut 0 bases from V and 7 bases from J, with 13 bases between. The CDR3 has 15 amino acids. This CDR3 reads CASSLASRGDGELFF. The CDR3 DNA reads TGCGCCAGCAGCTTGGCCTCCAGGGGGGACGGGGAGCTGTTTTTT.

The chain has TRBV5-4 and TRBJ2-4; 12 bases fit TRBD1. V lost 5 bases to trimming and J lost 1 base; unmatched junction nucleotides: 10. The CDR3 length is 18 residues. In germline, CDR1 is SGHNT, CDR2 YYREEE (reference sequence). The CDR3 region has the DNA TGTGCCAGCAGTTCCGGGACAGGGGGCGGAAAGGCCAAAAACATTCAGTACTTC. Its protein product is CASSSGTGGGKAKNIQYF.

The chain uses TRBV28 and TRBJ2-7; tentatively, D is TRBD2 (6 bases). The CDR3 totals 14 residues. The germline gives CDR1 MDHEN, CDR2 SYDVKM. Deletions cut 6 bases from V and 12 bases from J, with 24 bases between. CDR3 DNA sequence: TGTGCCAGCAGGAGTAGCGGACCGTCGTTATCGGTGTACTTC. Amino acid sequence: CASRSSGPSLSVYF.

The CDR3 protein is CASSQDVGAVDEQYF. Here the CDR3 DNA reads TGTGCCAGCAGCCAAGATGTCGGAGCAGTTGACGAGCAGTACTTC. The rearrangement uses TRBV4-2 and TRBJ2-7; D unresolved. The V gene lost 0 bases and the J gene lost 5 bases, with 14 bases spanning the gap. The CDR3 spans 15 residues. Germline V gene lookup returns CDR1 LGHNA and CDR2 YNFKEQ.

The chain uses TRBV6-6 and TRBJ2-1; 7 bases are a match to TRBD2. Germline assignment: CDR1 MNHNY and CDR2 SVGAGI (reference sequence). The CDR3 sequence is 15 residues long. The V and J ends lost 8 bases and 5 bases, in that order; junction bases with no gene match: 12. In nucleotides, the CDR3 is TGTGCCAGCCTCGATCCCCGACTAGCTGACAATGAGCAGTTCTTC. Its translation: CASLDPRLADNEQFF.

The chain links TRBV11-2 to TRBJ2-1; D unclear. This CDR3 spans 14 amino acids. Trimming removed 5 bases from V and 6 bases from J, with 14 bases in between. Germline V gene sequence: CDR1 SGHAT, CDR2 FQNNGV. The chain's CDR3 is CASSPEVQSNEQFF. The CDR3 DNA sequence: TGTGCCAGCAGCCCAGAGGTGCAATCCAATGAGCAGTTCTTC.

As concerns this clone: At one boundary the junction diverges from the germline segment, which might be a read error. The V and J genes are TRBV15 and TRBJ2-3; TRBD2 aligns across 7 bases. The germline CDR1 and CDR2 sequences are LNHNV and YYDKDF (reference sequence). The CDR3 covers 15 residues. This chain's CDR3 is CATSSGTSVTDTQYF. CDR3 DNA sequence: TGTGCCACTAGCAGCGGGACTTCTGTTACAGATACGCAGTATTTT.

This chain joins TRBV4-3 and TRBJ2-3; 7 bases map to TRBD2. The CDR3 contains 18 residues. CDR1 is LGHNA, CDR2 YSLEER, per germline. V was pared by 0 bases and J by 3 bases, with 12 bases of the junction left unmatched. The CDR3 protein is CASSQDVGGRGRTDTQYF. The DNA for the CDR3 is TGCGCCAGCAGCCAAGACGTGGGAGGGAGGGGCAGGACAGATACGCAGTATTTT.

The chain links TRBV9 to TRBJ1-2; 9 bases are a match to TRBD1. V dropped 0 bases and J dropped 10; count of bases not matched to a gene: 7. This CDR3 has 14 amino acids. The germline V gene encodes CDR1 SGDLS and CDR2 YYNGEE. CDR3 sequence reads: CASSVAMGQGYYTF. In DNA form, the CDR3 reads TGTGCCAGCAGCGTAGCTATGGGACAGGGCTACTACACCTTC.

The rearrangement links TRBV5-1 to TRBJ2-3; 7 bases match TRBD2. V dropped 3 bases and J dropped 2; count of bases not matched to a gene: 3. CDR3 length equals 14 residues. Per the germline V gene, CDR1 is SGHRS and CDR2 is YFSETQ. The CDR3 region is CASSSLANTDTQYF. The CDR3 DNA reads TGCGCCAGCAGCTCACTAGCGAACACAGATACGCAGTATTTT.

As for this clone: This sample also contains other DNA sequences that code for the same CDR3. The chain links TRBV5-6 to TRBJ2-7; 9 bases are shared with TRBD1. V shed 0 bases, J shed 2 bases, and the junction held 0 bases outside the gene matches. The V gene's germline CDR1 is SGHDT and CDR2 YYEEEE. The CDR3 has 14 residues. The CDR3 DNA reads TGTGCCAGCAGCTTGGGACAGGGGGCCTACGAGCAGTACTTC. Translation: CASSLGQGAYEQYF. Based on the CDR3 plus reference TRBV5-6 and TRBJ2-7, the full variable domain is DAGVTQSPTHLIKTRGQQVTLRCSPKSGHDTVSWYQQALGQGPQFIFQYYEEEERQRGNFPDRFSGHQFPNYSSELNVNALLLGDSALYLCASSLGQGAYEQYFGPGTRLTVT.

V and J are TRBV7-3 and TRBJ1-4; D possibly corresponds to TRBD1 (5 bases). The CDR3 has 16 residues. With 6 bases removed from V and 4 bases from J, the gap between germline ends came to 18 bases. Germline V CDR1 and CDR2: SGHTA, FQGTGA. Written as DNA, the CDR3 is TGTGCCAGCAGGCCCCCGGGGGGACGCTATAATGAAAAACTGTTTTTT. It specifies CASRPPGGRYNEKLFF. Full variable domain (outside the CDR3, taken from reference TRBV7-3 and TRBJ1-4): GAGVSQTPSNKVTEKGKYVELRCDPISGHTALYWYRQSLGQGPEFLIYFQGTGAADDSGLPNDRFFAVRPEGSVSTLKIQRTERGDSAVYLCASRPPGGRYNEKLFFGSGTQLSVL.

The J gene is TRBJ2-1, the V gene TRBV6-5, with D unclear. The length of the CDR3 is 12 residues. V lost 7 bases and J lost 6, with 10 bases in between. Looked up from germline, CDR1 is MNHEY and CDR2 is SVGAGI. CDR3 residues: CASKARGNEQFF. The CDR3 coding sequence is TGTGCCAGCAAAGCCCGCGGCAATGAGCAGTTCTTC.

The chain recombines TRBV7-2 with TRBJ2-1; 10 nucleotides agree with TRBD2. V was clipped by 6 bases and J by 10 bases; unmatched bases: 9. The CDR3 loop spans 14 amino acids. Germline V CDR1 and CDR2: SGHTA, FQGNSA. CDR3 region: CASRPLAGVYEQFF. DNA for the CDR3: TGTGCCAGCAGGCCCCTAGCGGGAGTCTACGAGCAGTTCTTC.

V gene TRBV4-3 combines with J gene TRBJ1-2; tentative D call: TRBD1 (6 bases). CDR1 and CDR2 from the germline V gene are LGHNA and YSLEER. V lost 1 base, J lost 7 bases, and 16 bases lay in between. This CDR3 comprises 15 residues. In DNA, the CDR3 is TGCGCCAGCAGCCAAGTCGGGGGGGCCGGGGGTGGCTACACCTTC. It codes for CASSQVGGAGGGYTF.

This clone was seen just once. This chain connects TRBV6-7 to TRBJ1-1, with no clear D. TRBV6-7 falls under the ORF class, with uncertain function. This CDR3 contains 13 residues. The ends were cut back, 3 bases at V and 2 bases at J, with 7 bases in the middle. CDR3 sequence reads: CASSYTSNTEAFF. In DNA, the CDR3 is TGTGCCAGCAGTTATACATCCAACACTGAAGCTTTCTTT.

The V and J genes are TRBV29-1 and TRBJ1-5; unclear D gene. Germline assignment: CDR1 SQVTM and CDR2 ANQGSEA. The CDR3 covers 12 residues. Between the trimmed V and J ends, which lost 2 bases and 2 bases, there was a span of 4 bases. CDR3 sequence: CSVEQGNQPQHF. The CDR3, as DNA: TGCAGCGTTGAACAGGGCAATCAGCCCCAGCATTTT.

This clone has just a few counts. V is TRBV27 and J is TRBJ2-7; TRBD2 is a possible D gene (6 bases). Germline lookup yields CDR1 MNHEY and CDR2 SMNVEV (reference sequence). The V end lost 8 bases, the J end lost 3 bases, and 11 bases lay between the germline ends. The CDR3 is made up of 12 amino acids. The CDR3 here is CASGGALYEQYF. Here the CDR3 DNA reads TGTGCCAGCGGCGGGGCCCTCTACGAGCAGTACTTC.

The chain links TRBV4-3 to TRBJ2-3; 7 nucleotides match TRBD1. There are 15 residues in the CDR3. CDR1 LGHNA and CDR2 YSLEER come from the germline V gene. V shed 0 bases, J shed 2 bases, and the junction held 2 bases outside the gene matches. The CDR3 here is CASSQEDRVTDTQYF. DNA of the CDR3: TGCGCCAGCAGCCAAGAAGACAGGGTCACAGATACGCAGTATTTT.

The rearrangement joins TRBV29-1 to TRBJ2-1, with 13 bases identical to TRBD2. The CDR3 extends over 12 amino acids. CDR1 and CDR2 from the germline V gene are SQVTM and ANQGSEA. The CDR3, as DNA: TGCAGTTGGGAGGGACTAGCGGGAGAGCAGTTCTTC. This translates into CSWEGLAGEQFF.

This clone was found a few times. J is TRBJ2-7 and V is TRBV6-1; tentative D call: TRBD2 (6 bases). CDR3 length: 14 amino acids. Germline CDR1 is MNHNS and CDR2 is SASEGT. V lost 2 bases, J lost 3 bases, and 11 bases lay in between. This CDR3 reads CASSERGSGYEQYF. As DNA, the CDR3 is TGTGCCAGCAGTGAACGGGGTAGCGGCTACGAGCAGTACTTC.

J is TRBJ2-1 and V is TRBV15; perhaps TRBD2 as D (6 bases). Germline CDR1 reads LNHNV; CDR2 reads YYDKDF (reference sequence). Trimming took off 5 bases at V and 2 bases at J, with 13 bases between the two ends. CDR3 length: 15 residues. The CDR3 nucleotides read TGTGCCACCAGCGTGGGCGGGATCCCCTACAATGAGCAGTTCTTC. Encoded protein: CATSVGGIPYNEQFF.

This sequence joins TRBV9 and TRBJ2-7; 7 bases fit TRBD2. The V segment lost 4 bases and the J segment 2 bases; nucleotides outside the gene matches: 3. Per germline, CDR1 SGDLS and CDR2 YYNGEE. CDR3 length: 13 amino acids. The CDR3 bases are TGTGCCAGCAGCCTCGGACTAGCCTACGAGCAGTACTTC. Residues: CASSLGLAYEQYF. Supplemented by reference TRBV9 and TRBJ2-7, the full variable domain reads DSGVTQTPKHLITATGQRVTLRCSPRSGDLSVYWYQQSLDQGLQFLIQYYNGEERAKGNILERFSAQQFPDLHSELNLSSLELGDSALYFCASSLGLAYEQYFGPGTRLTVT.

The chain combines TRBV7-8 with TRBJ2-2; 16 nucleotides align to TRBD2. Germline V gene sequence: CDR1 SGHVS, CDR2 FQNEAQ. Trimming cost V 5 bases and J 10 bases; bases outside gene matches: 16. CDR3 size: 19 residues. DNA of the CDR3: TGTGCCAGCAGCATAAACGTGGGACTAGCGGGAGGGCCCATCGTGGAGCTGTTTTTT. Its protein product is CASSINVGLAGGPIVELFF.